These 6 T cell receptor beta chains were sequenced from one sample in a study of T-cell memory formation after mild COVID-19. TCRdb used MiXCR to reprocess the 5' RACE reads, holding one entry per CDR3 protein. The data contain almost 250,000 distinct CDR3 sequences, roughly 14% of them seen just once; the ten biggest clones take up 2.1%. Sequencing was done on a sample of PBMCs or a T cell subset sorted from them (not recorded which). These TCRs come from an adult woman who had mild COVID-19 (a few samples of this study predate the infection). Cell type and time point are not known.

Ten or more counts support this clonotype. For the CDR3, the DNA is TGTGCCAGCAGCTTAGTTTCAGTGCAAGAGACCCAGTACTTC. Translated, it gives CASSLVSVQETQYF. The chain links TRBV7-9 to TRBJ2-5; D uncertain. CDR1 and CDR2 (germline): SEHNR, FQNEAQ (reference sequence). This CDR3 comprises 14 residues. V lost 1 base and J lost 2, with 8 bases in between.

V is TRBV12-3 or TRBV12-4 and J is TRBJ2-1; D remains ambiguous. V was clipped by 4 bases and J by 3 bases, with 22 bases between them. CDR3 size: 18 residues. CDR3 loop: CASSYNLLAIKVYNEQFF. CDR3 bases: TGTGCCAGCAGTTATAATCTGCTCGCCATAAAGGTCTACAATGAGCAGTTCTTC.

Ten or more counts support this clonotype. This sequence joins TRBV24-1 and TRBJ2-3; D is uncertain. Per germline, CDR1 KGHDR and CDR2 SFDVKD. The CDR3 sequence is 14 residues long. The V and J ends lost 0 bases and 5 bases respectively, with 8 bases between them. CDR3 protein: CATSDLRWGDTQYF. CDR3 coding DNA: TGTGCCACCAGTGATTTGCGGTGGGGAGATACGCAGTATTTT.

This clonotype was seen a handful of times. The chain has TRBV10-3 and TRBJ1-2; D ambiguous. The CDR3 is 16 residues long. CDR1 and CDR2 from the germline V gene are ENHRY and SYGVKD. V lost 3 bases and J lost 3, with 17 bases in between. The CDR3 DNA follows: TGTGCCATCAGTGAACCGGGCATCCCGAGTTACTATGGCTACACCTTC. Translation: CAISEPGIPSYYGYTF.

This clonotype was picked up many times. The chain employs TRBV5-4 and TRBJ1-1, with D unclear. CDR3 length: 12 residues. Germline V gives CDR1 SGHNT, CDR2 YYREEE (reference sequence). The V end was cut by 3 bases, the J end by 1 base, with 4 bases between. The CDR3 loop reads CASSWGNTEAFF. CDR3 nucleotides: TGTGCCAGCAGCTGGGGGAACACTGAAGCTTTCTTT.

The chain couples TRBV5-1 to TRBJ2-1; 11 nucleotides agree with TRBD1. The CDR3 length is 15 residues. Germline lookup yields CDR1 SGHRS and CDR2 YFSETQ. Trimming at V came to 5 bases and at J to 9 bases, leaving 10 bases not matched to a gene. The CDR3 loop is CASSSDRGHGSEQFF. The DNA of the CDR3 is TGCGCCAGCAGTTCGGACAGGGGGCATGGGAGTGAGCAGTTCTTC.